Following are 18 T cell receptor beta chains from one sample sequenced in a study of regulatory T cells in long-lasting Graves disease. Described time point: newly diagnosed GD, antithyroid drugs for less than 3 months. PBMC-derived RNA was used for the TCR library. TCR beta libraries were built with iRepertoire HTBI primers and Arm-PCR of CDR3 regions. TCRdb fed the multiplex PCR reads into MiXCR, producing one record per CDR3 protein. Among 350,000 to 400,000 distinct CDR3 sequences, 15% to 20% were seen once, and the ten largest hold about 19%. The sample was also reused in another study, on T cells in Graves' hyperthyroidism and ophthalmopathy.

Here the sequenced sample was peripheral blood mononuclear cells (PBMCs), taken at new diagnosis, from a patient treated with antithyroid drugs. The receptor source for this set is a woman in her late teens or twenties with Graves disease.

Remarks on this clonotype: With a far larger clone one base away, a read error is the likely cause. The chain uses TRBV2 and TRBJ2-5; D is possibly TRBD1 (6 bases). Germline V gives CDR1 SNHLY, CDR2 FYNNEI. Trimming removed 5 bases from V and 4 bases from J, with 14 bases in between. The CDR3 loop spans 14 amino acids. The CDR3 nucleotides are TGTGCCAGCAGTACAACAGGGCCCCTAGAGACCCAGTACTTC. Translating gives CASSTTGPLETQYF.

This clonotype came up many times. CDR3 sequence reads: CSVEDRLALSTDTQYF. CDR3 in DNA: TGCAGCGTTGAAGATCGACTAGCACTCTCCACAGATACGCAGTATTTT. The chain is built from TRBV29-1 and TRBJ2-3, with TRBD2 identical over 7 bases. V was clipped by 0 bases and J by 2 bases; unmatched bases: 8. From germline, CDR1 is SQVTM and CDR2 ANQGSEA. This CDR3 is built from 16 residues.

This clonotype has at least ten counts. J is TRBJ2-2 and V is TRBV6-5, with D possibly being TRBD1 (5 bases). This CDR3 spans 16 amino acids. V was clipped by 0 bases and J by 7 bases, with 15 bases between them. Germline CDR1 reads MNHEY; CDR2 reads SVGAGI. In DNA form, the CDR3 reads TGTGCCAGCAGTTACTCGTCGGCAGGGCCGATCGGGGAGCTGTTTTTT. Translated, it gives CASSYSSAGPIGELFF.

Many counts were recorded for this clonotype. The CDR3 DNA follows: TGTGCCAGCAGCCTCGACGTCCAAGAGACCCAGTACTTC. As protein: CASSLDVQETQYF. The V gene is TRBV5-5, the J gene TRBJ2-5; D gene unclear. Germline V lookup: CDR1 SGHKS, CDR2 YYEKEE (reference sequence). V was shortened by 4 bases and J by 1 base, with 8 bases between the two germline ends. The CDR3 runs to 13 residues.

This clonotype was detected many times. The chain links TRBV2 to TRBJ2-7; 7 bases are a match to TRBD1. The ends lost 6 bases at V and 6 bases at J; junction bases unmatched: 8. This CDR3 spans 13 amino acids. Germline V gene lookup returns CDR1 SNHLY and CDR2 FYNNEI. CDR3 nucleotide sequence: TGTGCCAGCAGGGACTTGACAGGGCCCGAGCAGTACTTC. Translating it yields CASRDLTGPEQYF.

This clonotype was recorded many times. This chain uses TRBV28 with TRBJ2-2; weak D call: TRBD2 (5 bases). The CDR3 is 15 residues long. Trimming left V 4 bases short and J 4 bases short, with 13 bases between. Germline V CDR1 and CDR2: MDHEN, SYDVKM. The CDR3 nucleotides are TGTGCCAGCAGTTCACCCTGGGCGGGCACCGGGGAGCTGTTTTTT. Translated: CASSSPWAGTGELFF.

Ten or more counts support this clonotype. The chain has TRBV20-1 and TRBJ1-2; D not certain. The CDR3 loop spans 13 amino acids. V lost 3 bases, J lost 6 bases, and 14 bases lay in between. The V gene's germline CDR1 is DFQATT and CDR2 SNEGSKA (reference sequence). The CDR3 protein is CSARAQYFDGYTF. CDR3 DNA: TGCAGTGCTAGGGCGCAGTACTTCGATGGCTACACCTTC.

This clonotype was seen repeatedly, ten times or more. This sequence joins TRBV30 and TRBJ2-2; 12 bases are a match to TRBD1. V gave up 3 bases and J gave up 6 bases; unmatched junction bases: 8. The CDR3 has 16 amino acids. Germline-derived CDR1 and CDR2 are GTSNPN and SVGIG (reference sequence). The CDR3 DNA is TGTGCCTGGAGAGGGCCGGGACAGGGGGCCTCCGGGGAGCTGTTTTTT. This gives the protein CAWRGPGQGASGELFF.

This clonotype occurred once. Since a much larger clone is just one base distant, this may be a read error. In this CDR3 the conserved last residue, phenylalanine or tryptophan, is missing, so a read error is likely. The CDR3 DNA is TGTGCCAGCAGCCCCTCGCCCCAGGGACGCCAAGAGACCCAGTACTCC. Protein product: CASSPSPQGRQETQYS. The chain links TRBV9 to TRBJ2-5; D may correspond to TRBD1 or TRBD2 (5 bases each). Germline V CDR1 and CDR2: SGDLS, YYNGEE. This CDR3 has 16 residues. V gave up 4 bases and J gave up 1 base, with 17 bases separating them.

The sample holds a few counts of this clonotype. This chain joins TRBV4-1 and TRBJ1-6; 10 bases line up with TRBD1. Germline V gene lookup returns CDR1 MGHRA and CDR2 YSYEKL. Trimming cost V 2 bases and J 13 bases; bases outside gene matches: 8. The CDR3 length is 15 residues. This CDR3 reads CASSQPRDRGSPLHF. In DNA, the CDR3 is TGCGCCAGCAGCCAACCACGGGACAGGGGATCTCCCCTCCACTTT.

The V gene is TRBV2, the J gene TRBJ2-1, with D perhaps matching TRBD1 (6 bases). Germline loops: CDR1 SNHLY, CDR2 FYNNEI. The germline V and J ends were trimmed by 3 bases and 4 bases, with 13 bases remaining between them. The CDR3 has 15 residues. The CDR3 DNA reads as TGTGCCAGCAGTGAGATTGGGGGCCGGTACAATGAGCAGTTCTTC. Residues: CASSEIGGRYNEQFF.

In this sample, this clonotype turned up many times. The chain combines TRBV7-9 with TRBJ2-2, with D perhaps matching TRBD1 (6 bases). In germline, CDR1 is SEHNR, CDR2 FQNEAQ (reference sequence). This CDR3 is 16 amino acids long. Trimming took off 5 bases at V and 1 base at J, with 14 bases between the two ends. CDR3 nucleotide sequence: TGTGCCAGCAGCCATACTTCGACAGGGAACACCGGGGAGCTGTTTTTT. Translation gives CASSHTSTGNTGELFF.

Many counts were recorded for this clonotype. The junction and the germline gene differ at one end; a read error may be behind it. J is TRBJ2-3 and V is TRBV6-1; possible D gene TRBD1, 6 bases. This CDR3 is built from 12 residues. In germline, CDR1 is MNHNS, CDR2 SASEGT. CDR3 nucleotides: TGTGCCAGCAGCGAAAGGACAGACACGCAGTATTTT. Protein product: CASSERTDTQYF.

The CDR3 DNA sequence: TGTGCCAGCAGGTTCACAGGTGAGGGGCCTGAGGGTACGAATGAGCAGTTCTTC. Translating it yields CASRFTGEGPEGTNEQFF. The chain recombines TRBV12-3 or TRBV12-4 with TRBJ2-1, with D perhaps TRBD1 or TRBD2 (5 bases each). V dropped 6 bases and J dropped 7 bases, with 28 bases sitting between them. The CDR3 runs to 18 residues.

This clonotype was counted ten times or more. V usage is TRBV3-1 and J usage is TRBJ1-1; possible D gene TRBD1, 5 bases. Germline loops: CDR1 LGHDT, CDR2 YNNKEL (reference sequence). The CDR3 totals 14 residues. V was trimmed by 2 bases and J by 0 bases, leaving 7 bases between them. As DNA, the CDR3 is TGTGCCAGCAGCCAATGGGGCCTGAACACTGAAGCTTTCTTT. Protein: CASSQWGLNTEAFF.

In its sample, this clonotype was seen many times. The rearrangement uses TRBV28 and TRBJ2-1, with D unclear. V was cut by 7 bases and J by 7 bases, with 14 bases left in between. The CDR3 sequence is 13 residues long. The germline V gene encodes CDR1 MDHEN and CDR2 SYDVKM. The CDR3 loop is CASTPSPGNEQFF. CDR3 DNA sequence: TGTGCCAGCACTCCCTCCCCCGGGAATGAGCAGTTCTTC.

This chain uses TRBV12-3 or TRBV12-4 with TRBJ1-5, with a weak D call TRBD1 (6 bases). Trimming shortened V by 5 bases and J by 6 bases, and 14 bases separated the two germline ends. The CDR3 runs to 14 residues. The chain's CDR3 is CASSPGRGSQPQHF. For the CDR3, the DNA is TGTGCCAGCAGTCCGGGCAGGGGTAGTCAGCCCCAGCATTTT.

Points on this clonotype: A much larger clone differs by one base, so this may be a read error. V usage is TRBV30 and J usage is TRBJ2-6, with D possibly matching TRBD1 (6 bases). Germline V gives CDR1 GTSNPN, CDR2 SVGIG (reference sequence). The CDR3 runs to 16 residues. The V end lost 1 base, the J end lost 3 bases, and 13 bases lay between the germline ends. In nucleotides, the CDR3 is TGTGCCTGGAGTGCTACAGGGTTTGTTGGGGCCAACGTCCTGACTTTC. The encoded protein is CAWSATGFVGANVLTF.